The rows below give T cell receptor beta chains drawn from one sample of a study of cytomegalovirus exposure and HLA in healthy donors. The protocol was immunoSEQ multiplex PCR, while the TCRdb copy is restricted to in-frame clones and leaves out a portion. The sample holds 85,000 to 130,000 clones, approximately 90% seen once. Sequenced material: PBMCs. All receptors derive from a young woman in good health and CMV-seropositive. Both conserved end residues are part of each CDR3. The order of the fields is V gene, D gene, J gene, clone size, CDR3 protein, CDR3 DNA. D genes are given only for firm matches. Size is stated for part of the rows, as once, few or many counts, or as a class when the clone is expanded.

TRBV15	.	TRBJ1-6	.	CATSRDKLGLPLHF	TGTGCCACCAGCAGAGATAAATTGGGCCTCCCCCTCCACTTT
TRBV29-1	TRBD1	TRBJ2-7	.	CSVVWTGGSYEQYF	TGCAGCGTTGTTTGGACAGGGGGTTCCTACGAGCAGTACTTC
TRBV27	.	TRBJ2-6	.	CASSAATVVGANVLTF	TGTGCCAGCAGTGCTGCGACAGTAGTCGGGGCCAACGTCCTGACTTTC
TRBV7-9	.	TRBJ2-7	.	CASSLRDSQQYF	TGTGCCAGCAGCTTGCGGGACAGTCAGCAGTACTTC
TRBV7-2	.	TRBJ1-2	.	CASSLAPTGPRAGVGGYTF	TGTGCCAGCAGCTTAGCTCCTACTGGACCGCGGGCCGGGGTAGGGGGCTACACCTTC
TRBV28	TRBD1	TRBJ1-5	.	CASSLRDRGWYQPQHF	TGTGCCAGCAGTTTACGAGACAGGGGGTGGTATCAGCCCCAGCATTTT
TRBV5-1	.	TRBJ1-2	.	CASSLESGSYGYTF	TGCGCCAGCAGCTTGGAATCAGGGTCCTATGGCTACACCTTC
TRBV14	.	TRBJ1-6	.	CASSQDPWPHSPLHF	TGTGCCAGCAGCCAAGATCCGTGGCCTCACTCACCCCTCCACTTT
TRBV28	.	TRBJ2-5	.	CASSSTAGETQYF	TGTGCCAGCAGTTCGACAGCGGGAGAGACCCAGTACTTC
TRBV18	TRBD1	TRBJ1-2	.	CASSPHPRDSLPYGYTF	TGTGCCAGCTCACCACACCCCAGGGACAGTCTACCTTATGGCTACACCTTC
TRBV11-2	.	TRBJ2-5	.	CASSLAAIGSETQYF	TGTGCCAGCAGCTTGGCAGCGATCGGGTCGGAGACCCAGTACTTC
TRBV27	.	TRBJ1-3	.	CASSLKGGRTGNTIYF	TGTGCCAGCAGTTTAAAGGGAGGAAGAACTGGAAACACCATATATTTT
TRBV5-6	TRBD1	TRBJ1-1	once	CASSPIQGASTEAFF	TGTGCCAGCAGCCCAATACAGGGGGCGTCCACTGAAGCTTTCTTT
TRBV7-6	TRBD1	TRBJ2-1	.	CASSFVTGGSYNEQFF	TGTGCCAGCAGCTTTGTTACAGGGGGCTCCTACAATGAGCAGTTCTTC
TRBV7-7	.	TRBJ2-2	.	CASSRRLGANGELFF	TGTGCTAGCAGCAGACGTCTAGGGGCGAACGGGGAGCTGTTTTTT
TRBV9	TRBD1	TRBJ1-5	.	CASSVYILGQGSNQPQHF	TGTGCCAGCAGCGTATATATCCTGGGACAGGGGAGCAATCAGCCCCAGCATTTT